The rows below give T cell receptor beta chains drawn from one sample of a study of cytomegalovirus exposure and HLA in healthy donors. The data were produced by immunoSEQ multiplex PCR, yet TCRdb's version contains in-frame clones alone and is incomplete. The repertoire has 250,000 to 350,000 clones, more than 80% of them found once; the top ten carry around 4%. The sequencing sample was made of PBMCs. The source is a man aged 40-49 years in good health and CMV-seropositive. CDR3s include the opening cysteine and the closing phenylalanine or tryptophan. The order of the fields is V gene, J gene, D gene, clone size, CDR3 DNA, CDR3 protein. The D gene is left open where the match is weak. Size is omitted from some rows. Given values are once, few, many or a class for expanded clones.

>TRBV5-6|TRBJ2-5|-|-
TGTGCCAGCAGCCAGCAGGGGGGCTACTACCAAGAGACCCAGTACTTC
CASSQQGGYYQETQYF
>TRBV4-1|TRBJ2-2|-|-
TGCGCCAGCAGCCAAGGTGGGAGTGCCCTCCCCGGGGAGCTGTTTTTT
CASSQGGSALPGELFF
>TRBV11-2|TRBJ2-7|-|-
TGTGCCAGCAGCCCCCCAGCGTTGGGTGCGGGGGAGCAGTACTTC
CASSPPALGAGEQYF
>TRBV18|TRBJ2-1|-|-
TGTGCCAGCTCACCAGACAAGTACAATGAGCAGTTCTTC
CASSPDKYNEQFF
>TRBV4-2|TRBJ2-1|TRBD2|-
TGTGCCAGCAGCCAGGTCGGGGTAGGCGGGGGTTACAATGAGCAGTTCTTC
CASSQVGVGGGYNEQFF
>TRBV5-8|TRBJ2-2|-|-
TGTGCCAGCAGCTCCGGGACAATGAACACCGGGGAGCTGTTTTTT
CASSSGTMNTGELFF
>TRBV19|TRBJ1-5|TRBD1|-
TGTGCCAGTAGTGGGACAGCCCTGTATAGCAATCAGCCCCAGCATTTT
CASSGTALYSNQPQHF
>TRBV5-4|TRBJ2-2|TRBD2|-
TGTGCCAGCAGCTCGGGACTAGCGGGGCCGAACACCGGGGAGCTGTTTTTT
CASSSGLAGPNTGELFF
>TRBV28|TRBJ2-5|-|-
TGTGCCAGCAGTTTGGGACTGACCAAAGAGACCCAGTACTTC
CASSLGLTKETQYF
>TRBV2|TRBJ2-2|-|-
TGTGCCAGCAGGGGCTCGACAACCGGGGAGCTGTTTTTT
CASRGSTTGELFF
>TRBV4-2|TRBJ2-2|-|once
TGTGCCAGCAGCCAAGAGTTCCCCGGGGTGGCGAACACCGGGGAGCTGTTTTTT
CASSQEFPGVANTGELFF
>TRBV7-9|TRBJ1-3|TRBD1|-
TGTTCCAGCAGCTCCTCCGGGACAGGGGCTGGAAACACCATATATTTT
CSSSSSGTGAGNTIYF
>TRBV5-6|TRBJ2-1|-|-
TGTGCCAGCAGCTTGTTCCAGGCCAATGAGCAGTTCTTC
CASSLFQANEQFF
>TRBV5-1|TRBJ1-1|-|few
TGCGCCAGCAGCTTGAGTAGTGTTAATGGTGAAGCTTTCTTT
CASSLSSVNGEAFF
>TRBV6-1|TRBJ2-7|TRBD1|-
TGTGCCAGCAGACGACAGGGCTACGAGCAGTACTTC
CASRRQGYEQYF
>TRBV5-4|TRBJ2-3|TRBD2|-
TGTGCCAGCAGCCCGGGACTAGCGGGCACAGATACGCAGTATTTT
CASSPGLAGTDTQYF
>TRBV5-6|TRBJ1-1|-|few
TGTGCCAGCAGCTGGGCGGGACTGGAGAACACTGAAGCTTTCTTT
CASSWAGLENTEAFF
>TRBV5-4|TRBJ1-2|TRBD1|-
TGTGCCAGCAGCTTGAGGACAGGCTATGGCTACACCTTC
CASSLRTGYGYTF
>TRBV5-1|TRBJ2-7|-|-
TGCGCCAGCAGCTTGGGGGCAGGGGAGTGGTACGAGCAGTACTTC
CASSLGAGEWYEQYF
>TRBV27|TRBJ1-2|-|-
TGTGCCAGCAGAAACAGGGTTTCTGGCTACACCTTC
CASRNRVSGYTF
>TRBV11-2|TRBJ2-2|-|-
TGTGCCAGCAGCTTACTCAACACCGGGGAGCTGTTTTTT
CASSLLNTGELFF
>TRBV7-2|TRBJ2-4|-|-
TGTGCCAGCAGCCCCGGGTCCACGCAAAACATTCAGTACTTC
CASSPGSTQNIQYF
>TRBV27|TRBJ2-7|TRBD2|-
TGTGCCAGCAGTTTCGCTAGCGGAATCTACGAGCAGTACTTC
CASSFASGIYEQYF
>TRBV28|TRBJ1-5|-|-
TGTGCCAGCAGCGGGACAATCGTTATAGAGCCCCAGCATTTT
CASSGTIVIEPQHF
>TRBV7-2|TRBJ1-2|TRBD1|-
TGTGCCAGCAGCTTAGGTCAGGGGGCGCGGGGCTACACCTTC
CASSLGQGARGYTF
>TRBV12-2|TRBJ2-5|-|-
TGTGCAAGTCGTGAACTAGCGGGGCGGGTTGGAGAGACCCAGTACTTC
CASRELAGRVGETQYF
>TRBV29-1|TRBJ1-3|-|-
TGCAGCGTCTCAAGAGCTGGAAACACCATATATTTT
CSVSRAGNTIYF
>TRBV19|TRBJ2-7|-|-
TGTGCCAGCAGACAGGGAGGTAGCGAGCAGTACTTC
CASRQGGSEQYF
>TRBV19|TRBJ2-2|TRBD1|-
TGTGCCAGTAGTCTGGGACAGGGGGGCTACGGGGAGCTGTTTTTT
CASSLGQGGYGELFF
>TRBV13|TRBJ1-1|-|-
TGTGCCAGCAGCTTAGGACAGCTGAACACTGAAGCTTTCTTT
CASSLGQLNTEAFF
>TRBV13|TRBJ2-7|-|-
TGTGCCAGCAGCTACAAGGTACTAGCAGTCCACGAGCAGTACTTC
CASSYKVLAVHEQYF
>TRBV7-9|TRBJ1-2|TRBD1|-
TGTGCCAGCAGCTCCTCCGGACAGGCACCAGGCGACTATGGCTACACCTTC
CASSSSGQAPGDYGYTF
>TRBV7-8|TRBJ2-7|-|-
TGTGCCAGCAGCCCCCTGGGAGCGGAATACGAGCAGTACTTC
CASSPLGAEYEQYF
>TRBV4-2|TRBJ2-1|-|-
TGTGCCAGCAGCCAGACGGGAGAATGGTACAATGAGCAGTTCTTC
CASSQTGEWYNEQFF
>TRBV6-1|TRBJ2-7|-|few
TGTGCCAGCAGTGAAGCGAGACTCACCTACGAGCAGTACTTC
CASSEARLTYEQYF
>TRBV27|TRBJ1-1|-|once
TGTGCCAGCAGCCCCACAGGGTTGAGTACTGAAGCTTTCTTT
CASSPTGLSTEAFF